The entry below gives a single TCR beta chain sequence along with its context. There are a few counts of this clonotype. Its cognate antigen has yet to be identified. Base qualities were left out, and no much larger clone turns up one base away. Data came from an Illumina HiSeq 1500. TCRdb took the public reads, trimmed them with fastp at Q25, ran MiXCR for clone calling and kept in-frame beta chains. Rows are combined by CDR3 protein, so each entry shows the most common genes and DNA. Within this sample are 680,000 or so distinct CDR3 sequences, with less than 40% of them counted one time only. The ten largest clones add up to 2.8% of the sample. The data derive from a study of T cell repertoires in cytomegalovirus infection (dated by TCRdb to the late 2010s). With regard to the full study: Donor HLA type was relevant to the analysis, because carriage of CMV infection together with the matching HLA type was indicated by public TCR beta signatures. What the study reported, not specific to this receptor: In the ex vivo response, HLA-C-restricted CMV-specific TCR beta clonotypes were dominant, and in two of eight donors the single most frequent clonotype came from this HLA-C-restricted group. In both this cohort and an independent approximately 400-donor cohort, the cumulative frequency of public TCR beta family members distinguished carriers of CMV infection plus the relevant HLA type.

This clonotype was sampled from a human donor in good health (CMV status not recorded). Some clones in this sample may be carry-over from other donors' samples. Material: PBMCs.

The sequenced DNA: TGTGCCAGTAGTAAGGGCCGGGACGAGCAGTACTTC. Its product reads: CASSKGRDEQYF. The chain is assembled from TRBV19 and TRBJ2-7, with the identity of the D gene unclear. The germline V gene encodes CDR1 LNHDA and CDR2 SQIVND (reference sequence). V loses 4 bases, J loses 5 bases, and the germline ends lie 9 bases apart. Taken from cysteine to phenylalanine, the CDR3 has 12 residues. Here the CDR3 DNA is all that survives: 36 bases in frame from base 1.